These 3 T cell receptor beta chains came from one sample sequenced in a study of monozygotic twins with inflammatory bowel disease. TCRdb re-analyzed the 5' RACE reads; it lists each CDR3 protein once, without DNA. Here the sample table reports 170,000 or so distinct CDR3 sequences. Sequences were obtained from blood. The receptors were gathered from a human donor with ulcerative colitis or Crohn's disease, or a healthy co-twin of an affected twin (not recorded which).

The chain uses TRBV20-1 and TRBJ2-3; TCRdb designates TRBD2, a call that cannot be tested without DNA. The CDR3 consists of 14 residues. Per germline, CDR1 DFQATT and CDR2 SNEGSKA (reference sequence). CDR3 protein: CSARLAGSTDTQYF.

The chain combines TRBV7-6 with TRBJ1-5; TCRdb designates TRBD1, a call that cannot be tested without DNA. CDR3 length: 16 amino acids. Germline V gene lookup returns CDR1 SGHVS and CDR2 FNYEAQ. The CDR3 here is CASSLGRGQGNQPQHF.

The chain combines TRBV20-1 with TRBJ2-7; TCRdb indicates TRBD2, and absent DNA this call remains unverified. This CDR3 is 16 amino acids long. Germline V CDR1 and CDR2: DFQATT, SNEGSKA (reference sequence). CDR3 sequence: CSARVAKGTSYYEQYF.